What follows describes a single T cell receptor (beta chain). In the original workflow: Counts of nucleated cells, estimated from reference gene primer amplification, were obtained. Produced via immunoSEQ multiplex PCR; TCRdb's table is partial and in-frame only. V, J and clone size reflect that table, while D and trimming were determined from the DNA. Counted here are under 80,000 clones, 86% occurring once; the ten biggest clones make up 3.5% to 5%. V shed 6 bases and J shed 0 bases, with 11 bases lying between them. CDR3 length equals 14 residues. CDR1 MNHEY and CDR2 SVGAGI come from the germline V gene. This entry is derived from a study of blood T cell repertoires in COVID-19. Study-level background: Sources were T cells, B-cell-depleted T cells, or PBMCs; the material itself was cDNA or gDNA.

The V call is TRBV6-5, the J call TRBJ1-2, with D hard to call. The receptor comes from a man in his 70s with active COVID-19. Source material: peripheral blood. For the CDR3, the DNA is TGTGCCAGCAGGACGACTGGCACTAACTATGGCTACACCTTC. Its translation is CASRTTGTNYGYTF.